Shown below are 25 T cell receptor beta chains from a single sample sequenced in a study of early T cells in non-severe SARS-CoV-2 infection. TCRdb reanalysed the 5' RACE reads using MiXCR and keeps one entry per CDR3 protein. This table holds 25,000 to 30,000 distinct CDR3 sequences, roughly 4.5% found once. What was sequenced was whole blood. The receptor set was obtained from an adult who was a healthcare worker with PCR-confirmed SARS-CoV-2 infection or an uninfected control (not recorded which).

This clonotype was seen ten or more times. The gene calls are TRBV4-3 and TRBJ1-2; no definite D call. Looked up from germline, CDR1 is LGHNA and CDR2 is YSLEER. Trimming pared 1 base from V and 4 bases from J, leaving 7 bases between. The CDR3 is 13 amino acids. The CDR3 loop is CASSQVDFYGYTF. DNA of the CDR3: TGCGCCAGCAGCCAAGTTGACTTCTATGGCTACACCTTC.

This clonotype was picked up many times. J is TRBJ2-1 and V is TRBV7-2; D is perhaps TRBD2 (6 bases). CDR3 length equals 15 residues. Per germline, CDR1 SGHTA and CDR2 FQGNSA. V was pared by 5 bases and J by 2 bases, with 13 bases between. CDR3 DNA sequence: TGTGCCAGCAGCCCCTACGCGGGAACCTACAATGAGCAGTTCTTC. Protein sequence: CASSPYAGTYNEQFF.

In its sample, this clonotype was seen many times. This chain links TRBV12-3 or TRBV12-4 with TRBJ2-3; TRBD2 aligns across 11 bases. CDR3 size: 14 residues. V lost 5 bases, J lost 4 bases, and 2 bases stayed unmatched. CDR3 sequence (DNA): TGTGCCAGCAGTGCGACTAGCGGGGCAGATACGCAGTATTTT. Translation: CASSATSGADTQYF.

This clonotype was counted at least ten times. This chain joins TRBV7-9 and TRBJ1-1; D call uncertain. The CDR3 runs to 14 residues. Between the trimmed V and J ends, which lost 0 bases and 1 base, there was a span of 6 bases. Germline V gives CDR1 SEHNR, CDR2 FQNEAQ (reference sequence). CDR3 sequence (DNA): TGTGCCAGCAGCTTAGCGTCAGAGAACACTGAAGCTTTCTTT. This translates into CASSLASENTEAFF.

The chain links TRBV28 to TRBJ2-7, with TRBD2 identical over 13 bases. The CDR3 is made up of 15 amino acids. Germline trimming cut 6 bases from V and 2 bases from J; bases unmatched to any gene: 4. CDR1 and CDR2 (germline): MDHEN, SYDVKM. This CDR3 is CASRSLAGGTYEQYF. The CDR3 nucleotides read TGTGCCAGCAGATCACTAGCGGGAGGGACCTACGAGCAGTACTTC.

This clonotype was counted ten times or more. The CDR3 sequence: CASRPLGQNPPQETQYF. In DNA form, the CDR3 reads TGTGCCAGTAGGCCCCTTGGACAGAACCCCCCGCAAGAGACCCAGTACTTC. The chain employs TRBV19 and TRBJ2-5; D may be TRBD1 (6 bases). With 6 bases removed from V and 2 bases from J, the gap between germline ends came to 22 bases. The CDR3 has 17 residues. Germline values: CDR1 LNHDA, CDR2 SQIVND (reference sequence).

The chain carries TRBV7-2 and TRBJ2-7; 7 bases are shared with TRBD2. Trimming at V came to 5 bases and at J to 3 bases, leaving 4 bases not matched to a gene. Germline loops: CDR1 SGHTA, CDR2 FQGNSA. This CDR3 has 13 residues. DNA for the CDR3: TGTGCCAGCAGCATTAGCGGGCGCTACGAGCAGTACTTC. Encoded protein: CASSISGRYEQYF.

This clonotype was seen a few times. V and J are TRBV6-4 and TRBJ2-7, with TRBD1 as a possible D gene (6 bases). This CDR3 has 13 amino acids. V dropped 3 bases and J dropped 2 bases, with 8 bases sitting between them. Germline V gene sequence: CDR1 MRHNA, CDR2 SNTAGT. The CDR3 region has the DNA TGTGCCAGCAGTGAGACAGGTCCCTACGAGCAGTACGTC. Protein: CASSETGPYEQYV.

This clonotype was seen at least ten times. The V call is TRBV18, the J call TRBJ1-2; no firm D call. The CDR3 contains 11 residues. CDR1 KGHSH and CDR2 LQKENI come from the germline V gene. V lost 4 bases and J lost 6, with 6 bases in between. CDR3 bases: TGTGCCAGCTCACAGAGACATGGCTACACCTTC. It is translated as CASSQRHGYTF.

This clonotype was picked up many times. This CDR3 reads CASSFPSAGTSYEQYF. Here the CDR3 DNA reads TGTGCCAGCAGTTTCCCATCAGCGGGCACCTCCTACGAGCAGTACTTC. This chain connects TRBV12-3 or TRBV12-4 to TRBJ2-7, with D tentatively TRBD2 (6 bases). V dropped 3 bases and J dropped 0 bases, with 15 bases sitting between them. The CDR3 is made up of 16 amino acids.

The rearrangement links TRBV7-9 to TRBJ2-1; TRBD2 might be the D (5 bases). With 2 bases removed from V and 7 bases from J, the gap between germline ends came to 15 bases. The CDR3 is 15 amino acids. The germline CDR1 and CDR2 sequences are SEHNR and FQNEAQ (reference sequence). Written as DNA, the CDR3 is TGTGCCAGCAGCTTATCGTCTAGCAGGAGAAATGAGCAGTTCTTC. As protein: CASSLSSSRRNEQFF.

The table lists this clonotype with a count of one. The chain employs TRBV7-2 and TRBJ2-3, with 9 bases identical to TRBD2. The J segment lost 3 bases and the V segment lost 1 base, leaving 5 bases of the junction unmatched. The CDR3 is made up of 16 amino acids. Germline V CDR1 and CDR2: SGHTA, FQGNSA. The CDR3 protein is CASSLESTSGTDTQYF. CDR3 coding DNA: TGTGCCAGCAGCTTAGAATCAACTAGCGGGACAGATACGCAGTATTTT.

This clonotype was counted many times. The germline gene is not matched at one end of the junction; a read error may be the cause. The J gene is TRBJ2-7, the V gene TRBV6-6; possible D gene TRBD2, 6 bases. The CDR3 is 11 amino acids. CDR1 and CDR2 from the germline V gene are MNHNY and SVGAGI (reference sequence). The CDR3 sequence: CASSYRMGLAF. CDR3 DNA sequence: TGTGCCAGCAGTTACCGGATGGGACTGGCGTTC.

The chain couples TRBV12-3 or TRBV12-4 to TRBJ1-5; tentatively, D is TRBD1 (6 bases). The CDR3 runs to 14 residues. V gave up 2 bases and J gave up 6 bases, with 11 bases separating them. CDR3 region: CASSLTGNRQPQHF. Written as DNA, the CDR3 is TGTGCCAGCAGTTTAACAGGGAACCGTCAGCCCCAGCATTTT.

In this sample, this clonotype turned up many times. The rearrangement joins TRBV19 to TRBJ1-6, with 7 bases matching TRBD1. This CDR3 comprises 15 residues. Trimming cost V 2 bases and J 7 bases; bases outside gene matches: 5. Germline V gives CDR1 LNHDA, CDR2 SQIVND (reference sequence). CDR3 loop: CASSISGTENSPLHF. DNA for the CDR3: TGTGCCAGTAGTATATCTGGGACAGAAAATTCACCCCTCCACTTT.

This clonotype was observed at least ten times. DNA for the CDR3: TGTGCCAGCAGTCATAAGGGGAAAGGGGCCAACGTCCTGACTTTC. Translating gives CASSHKGKGANVLTF. The chain recombines TRBV28 with TRBJ2-6; D possibly corresponds to TRBD1 (5 bases). The germline CDR1 and CDR2 sequences are MDHEN and SYDVKM. The CDR3 runs 15 residues. V lost 5 bases, J lost 4 bases, and 12 bases lay in between.

The rearrangement links TRBV7-2 to TRBJ2-3; D unresolved. CDR3 length: 12 residues. The germline V and J ends were trimmed by 5 bases and 5 bases, with 8 bases remaining between them. Germline lookup yields CDR1 SGHTA and CDR2 FQGNSA. For the CDR3, the DNA is TGTGCCAGCAGCGTATATAGAGATACGCAGTATTTT. Its translation is CASSVYRDTQYF.

The table lists this clonotype with a few counts. The rearrangement uses TRBV7-6 and TRBJ2-3, with a tentative D call TRBD1 (6 bases). V was shortened by 5 bases and J by 1 base, with 16 bases between the two germline ends. CDR3 length: 16 amino acids. CDR1 and CDR2 from the germline V gene are SGHVS and FNYEAQ. CDR3 nucleotide sequence: TGTGCCAGCAGCCCAACGCCGACAGGCCGCACAGATACGCAGTATTTT. Amino acids: CASSPTPTGRTDTQYF.

This clonotype has at least ten counts. The chain carries TRBV4-3 and TRBJ2-2; no clear D. The V gene's germline CDR1 is LGHNA and CDR2 YSLEER. The CDR3 has 12 amino acids. V gave up 4 bases and J gave up 8 bases, with 8 bases separating them. The DNA for the CDR3 is TGCGCCAGCAGCCCCAATGGGGGGGAGCTGTTTTTT. It codes for CASSPNGGELFF.

This clonotype is labeled medium-sized. The chain employs TRBV4-3 and TRBJ2-4, with D perhaps TRBD1 (6 bases). Germline V gives CDR1 LGHNA, CDR2 YSLEER. The CDR3 is 15 residues long. V lost 1 base and J 8 bases, leaving 15 bases between the germline ends. This CDR3 is CASSQVNGRGDIQYF. In DNA, the CDR3 is TGCGCCAGCAGCCAAGTTAACGGCAGGGGAGACATTCAGTACTTC.

The sample holds many counts of this clonotype. The genes are TRBV7-2 and TRBJ2-1; 11 positions agree with TRBD1. The CDR3 has 15 residues. Germline CDR1 SGHTA, CDR2 FQGNSA. V was clipped by 4 bases and J by 9 bases; unmatched bases: 8. The CDR3 DNA reads as TGTGCCAGCAGCTACGGGACAGGGGGAGTGTTTGAGCAGTTCTTC. It is translated as CASSYGTGGVFEQFF.

In this sample, this clonotype turned up many times. The chain recombines TRBV6-1 with TRBJ2-7; D is unclear. The V end was cut by 9 bases, the J end by 3 bases, with 21 bases between. The CDR3 covers 15 residues. Germline V CDR1 and CDR2: MNHNS, SASEGT. DNA of the CDR3: TGTGCCAGTGGGAAAGAGTTCCTGGGTAACTACGAGCAGTACTTC. It codes for CASGKEFLGNYEQYF.

This clonotype was observed at least ten times. The rearrangement joins TRBV7-3 to TRBJ1-1; D gene uncertain. V lost 5 bases and J lost 5, with 15 bases in between. Per the germline V gene, CDR1 is SGHTA and CDR2 is FQGTGA. CDR3 length equals 14 residues. The CDR3 sequence: CASSVSYGSTEAFF. In DNA form, the CDR3 reads TGTGCCAGCAGCGTTAGTTATGGGAGTACTGAAGCTTTCTTT.

This clonotype has a count of ten or more. CDR3 in amino acids: CSARASFQDEQYF. The CDR3 DNA reads TGCAGTGCTAGAGCCTCGTTTCAGGACGAGCAGTACTTC. The chain is built from TRBV20-1 and TRBJ2-7; no clear D gene. V was clipped by 1 base and J by 5 bases, with 12 bases between them. The germline gives CDR1 DFQATT, CDR2 SNEGSKA (reference sequence). This CDR3 has 13 residues.

This clonotype has at least ten counts. V usage is TRBV9 and J usage is TRBJ2-3; TRBD2 agrees at 12 bases. This CDR3 is 15 amino acids long. The V gene end was trimmed by 3 bases and the J gene end by 1 base; junction bases not matched to a gene: 0. Germline V lookup: CDR1 SGDLS, CDR2 YYNGEE. The CDR3 coding sequence is TGTGCCAGCAGCGGACTAGCGGGGGGCACAGATACGCAGTATTTT. It translates to CASSGLAGGTDTQYF.